This T cell receptor beta chain stems from a study of T cell changes during pregnancy in multiple sclerosis. Clones were sequenced by immunoSEQ multiplex PCR, and TCRdb holds only the in-frame ones, with some missing. Here the sample spans 70,000 to 90,000 clones, around 90% being singletons. Germline V gives CDR1 SGHVS, CDR2 FQNEAQ. The CDR3 contains 18 residues. Trimming cost V 4 bases and J 0 bases; bases outside gene matches: 9. The specimen comprised PBMCs, sampled in the first trimester of pregnancy. The V and J genes are TRBV7-8 and TRBJ1-4; 9 nucleotides match TRBD1. The source is a female donor in good health, serving as a control in a pregnancy study. Some clones in this sample may be carry-over from other donors' samples. The CDR3 DNA is TGTGCCAGCAGCTCCCTACAGGGGGCCTTTGCAACTAATGAAAAACTGTTTTTT. The encoded protein is CASSSLQGAFATNEKLFF.